The 26 T cell receptor beta chains listed next were all sequenced from one sample in a study of technical replicates of blood from several donors. Method: immunoSEQ multiplex PCR; TCRdb's copy keeps in-frame clones and lacks some. Seen here are tens of thousands of clones, roughly 92% observed once, and the top ten hold approximately 0.4%. Input material: T cells isolated from PBMCs. The receptors derive from a human donor in good health.

The rearrangement joins TRBV28 to TRBJ2-5, with D possibly TRBD1 on 5 matching bases. V shed 5 bases and J shed 0 bases, with 13 bases lying between them. This CDR3 spans 15 amino acids. The germline V gene encodes CDR1 MDHEN and CDR2 SYDVKM. CDR3: CASSTRQMYQETQYF. The CDR3 DNA sequence: TGTGCCAGCAGTACAAGACAGATGTACCAAGAGACCCAGTACTTC.

The chain recombines TRBV10-3 with TRBJ1-4; a weak D match, TRBD1 (6 bases). CDR1 and CDR2 (germline): ENHRY, SYGVKD. Trimming removed 7 bases at V and 3 bases at J, with 12 bases between. This CDR3 comprises 14 residues. The DNA for the CDR3 is TGTGCCATCAAGAAGGGGGGGCCTAATGAAAAACTGTTTTTT. Its protein is CAIKKGGPNEKLFF.

This clone has only one observation. The rearrangement uses TRBV2 and TRBJ2-1; the match to TRBD2 covers 11 bases. V lost 4 bases and J lost 8; bases outside the gene matches: 13. The CDR3 spans 17 residues. Germline CDR1 SNHLY, CDR2 FYNNEI. CDR3 in amino acids: CASSGSPTSGSIDEQFF. The CDR3 DNA follows: TGTGCCAGCAGTGGCTCCCCTACTAGCGGGAGTATTGATGAGCAGTTCTTC.

The chain combines TRBV6-1 with TRBJ2-7; TRBD1 aligns across 7 bases. The CDR3 has 15 residues. Germline V CDR1 and CDR2: MNHNS, SASEGT. V lost 3 bases and J lost 2; bases outside the gene matches: 7. CDR3 DNA sequence: TGTGCCAGCAGTGAGACAGGGATCGGGACCTACGAGCAGTACTTC. It specifies CASSETGIGTYEQYF.

The CDR3, as DNA: TGTGCCAGTAGTGCAGGGACAGGGGATGGGAGCACTGAAGCTTTCTTT. It codes for CASSAGTGDGSTEAFF. The rearrangement joins TRBV19 to TRBJ1-1; 10 bases line up with TRBD1. Germline CDR1 reads LNHDA; CDR2 reads SQIVND (reference sequence). This CDR3 is 16 amino acids long. V gave up 5 bases and J gave up 4 bases; unmatched junction bases: 10.

This clone is a singleton in its sample. The chain is built from TRBV15 and TRBJ2-3; 10 nucleotides line up with TRBD2. Trimming took 1 base from V and 2 from J; bases not matched to a gene: 6. CDR3 length equals 17 residues. Germline loops: CDR1 LNHNV, CDR2 YYDKDF (reference sequence). CDR3 sequence reads: CATSRGSSGSHTDTQYF. In nucleotides, the CDR3 is TGTGCCACCAGCAGAGGGTCTAGCGGGAGTCACACAGATACGCAGTATTTT.

In its sample, this clone was seen a few times. Written as DNA, the CDR3 is TGCAGCGTTTCGAGGCAGGAGGATGAAAAACTGTTTTTT. This codes for CSVSRQEDEKLFF. This chain joins TRBV29-1 and TRBJ1-4; D gene ambiguous. The CDR3 covers 13 residues. The V gene's germline CDR1 is SQVTM and CDR2 ANQGSEA. V lost 5 bases and J 6 bases, leaving 13 bases between the germline ends.

The chain joins TRBV4-2 to TRBJ2-7; perhaps TRBD2 as D (6 bases). CDR3 size: 14 residues. The V end lost 4 bases, the J end lost 4 bases, and 14 bases lay between the germline ends. Germline loops: CDR1 LGHNA, CDR2 YNFKEQ. CDR3 sequence (DNA): TGTGCCAGCAGCCCGGAATTAGCGGATTACGAGCAGTACTTC. It encodes CASSPELADYEQYF.

The chain carries TRBV19 and TRBJ2-5; the D gene is possibly TRBD1 (9 bases). The V end lost 6 bases, the J end lost 5 bases, and 31 bases lay between the germline ends. This CDR3 comprises 19 residues. CDR1 and CDR2 (germline): LNHDA, SQIVND (reference sequence). The CDR3 here is CASSLQGALLAGPQETQYF. CDR3 nucleotide sequence: TGTGCCAGTAGCCTACAGGGGGCGCTTTTAGCGGGACCCCAGGAGACCCAGTACTTC.

The V call is TRBV11-1, the J call TRBJ1-2; D is unresolved. V lost 0 bases and J lost 3, with 8 bases in between. This CDR3 contains 14 residues. Looked up from germline, CDR1 is SGHAT and CDR2 is FQDESV (reference sequence). The CDR3 region has the DNA TGTGCCAGCAGCTTAGCGCCGGTCGACTATGGCTACACCTTC. Its protein product is CASSLAPVDYGYTF.

This clone occurred once. V gene TRBV29-1 combines with J gene TRBJ2-1; the D gene is possibly TRBD2 (5 bases). Germline V gene data show CDR1 as SQVTM and CDR2 as ANQGSEA. The CDR3 runs to 11 residues. V lost 4 bases and J lost 7, with 8 bases in between. CDR3 loop: CSVGPGNEQFF. CDR3 DNA sequence: TGCAGCGTTGGTCCGGGGAATGAGCAGTTCTTC.

In the case of this clone: The same CDR3 is also encoded by other DNA sequences in this sample. The chain employs TRBV5-1 and TRBJ1-1; 7 bases map to TRBD1. V trimming: 0 bases; J trimming: 2 bases; junction bases outside the gene matches: 4. Germline V gives CDR1 SGHRS, CDR2 YFSETQ. The CDR3 length is 15 residues. The CDR3 spells CASSLAGTANTEAFF. CDR3 sequence (DNA): TGCGCCAGCAGCTTGGCCGGGACAGCCAACACTGAAGCTTTCTTT. The whole variable domain, remainder taken from reference TRBV5-1 and TRBJ1-1, is KAGVTQTPRYLIKTRGQQVTLSCSPISGHRSVSWYQQTPGQGLQFLFEYFSETQRNKGNFPGRFSGRQFSNSRSEMNVSTLELGDSALYLCASSLAGTANTEAFFGQGTRLTVV.

The chain employs TRBV4-1 and TRBJ2-1, with D perhaps matching TRBD2 (6 bases). V was clipped by 4 bases and J by 5 bases, with 12 bases between them. This CDR3 has 14 residues. CDR1 and CDR2 from the germline V gene are MGHRA and YSYEKL. The CDR3 sequence is CASSPKDYNNEQFF. DNA of the CDR3: TGCGCCAGCAGCCCGAAGGACTACAACAATGAGCAGTTCTTC.

The rearrangement links TRBV7-8 to TRBJ2-2; 7 bases match TRBD1. The J segment lost 1 base and the V segment lost 5 bases, leaving 4 bases of the junction unmatched. This CDR3 comprises 15 residues. Germline lookup yields CDR1 SGHVS and CDR2 FQNEAQ. The CDR3 region is CASSAGTVNTGELFF. CDR3 sequence (DNA): TGTGCCAGCAGCGCCGGGACAGTGAACACCGGGGAGCTGTTTTTT. The whole variable domain, filled in from reference TRBV7-8 and TRBJ2-2, reads GAGVSQSPRYKVAKRGQDVALRCDPISGHVSLFWYQQALGQGPEFLTYFQNEAQLDKSGLPSDRFFAERPEGSVSTLKIQRTQQEDSAVYLCASSAGTVNTGELFFGEGSRLTVL.

The chain uses TRBV27 and TRBJ1-2; D uncertain. The CDR3 consists of 13 residues. Germline CDR1 is MNHEY and CDR2 is SMNVEV (reference sequence). Trimming pared 2 bases from V and 0 bases from J, leaving 4 bases between. The CDR3 DNA follows: TGTGCCAGCAGTTTACAGGCTAACTATGGCTACACCTTC. As protein: CASSLQANYGYTF.

The chain has TRBV19 and TRBJ1-5; D gene unclear. V was shortened by 3 bases and J by 4 bases, with 13 bases between the two germline ends. Germline lookup yields CDR1 LNHDA and CDR2 SQIVND (reference sequence). This CDR3 spans 15 amino acids. In nucleotides, the CDR3 is TGTGCCAGTAGTATGGGCCAGGCCGTGAATCAGCCCCAGCATTTT. It translates to CASSMGQAVNQPQHF.

V is TRBV10-3 and J is TRBJ2-1, with D possibly matching TRBD2 (5 bases). The germline V gene has CDR1 ENHRY and CDR2 SYGVKD. The CDR3 has 14 residues. V lost 7 bases to trimming and J lost 2 bases, with 12 bases between them. CDR3 sequence: CAIKETGTYNEQFF. The CDR3 nucleotides are TGTGCCATCAAAGAGACGGGGACCTACAATGAGCAGTTCTTC.

The J gene is TRBJ1-4, the V gene TRBV9; D unclear. The CDR3 has 15 amino acids. Germline CDR1 SGDLS, CDR2 YYNGEE. V lost 0 bases and J lost 4, with 10 bases in between. The CDR3 coding sequence is TGTGCCAGCAGCGTAGGGGCAGGCCGTAATGAAAAACTGTTTTTT. Residues: CASSVGAGRNEKLFF.

This chain joins TRBV7-9 and TRBJ1-3, with a weak D call TRBD1 (5 bases). Germline assignment: CDR1 SEHNR and CDR2 FQNEAQ (reference sequence). V shed 4 bases and J shed 0 bases, with 13 bases lying between them. The CDR3 sequence is 16 residues long. The DNA for the CDR3 is TGTGCCAGCAGCTCCATCGACAGCTACTCTGGAAACACCATATATTTT. This sequence encodes CASSSIDSYSGNTIYF.

The J gene is TRBJ2-5, the V gene TRBV28; the D gene is possibly TRBD1 (5 bases). The germline V and J ends were trimmed by 3 bases and 4 bases, with 9 bases remaining between them. This CDR3 is built from 13 residues. CDR1 MDHEN and CDR2 SYDVKM come from the germline V gene. The CDR3 coding sequence is TGTGCCAGCAGTTTCTGGCAGGGAGAGACCCAGTACTTC. Residues: CASSFWQGETQYF.

The rearrangement links TRBV12-5 to TRBJ2-1; TRBD2 matches 9 bases. Trimming took 0 bases from V and 5 from J; bases not matched to a gene: 2. Germline V CDR1 and CDR2: LGHNT, FRNRAP. CDR3 length equals 15 residues. The CDR3 region is CASGLVLAGDNEQFF. CDR3 DNA: TGTGCTAGTGGTTTGGTCTTAGCGGGGGACAATGAGCAGTTCTTC.

J is TRBJ2-1 and V is TRBV10-3, with D possibly TRBD2 on 7 matching bases. Germline CDR1 and CDR2: ENHRY and SYGVKD. V lost 2 bases to trimming and J lost 7 bases, with 15 bases between them. The CDR3 is made up of 15 amino acids. CDR3 region: CAISEVGGEGNEQFF. The CDR3 DNA sequence: TGTGCCATCAGTGAGGTAGGGGGGGAGGGGAATGAGCAGTTCTTC.

This clone was counted between two and nine times. V usage is TRBV15 and J usage is TRBJ1-1; no clear D. Germline V gives CDR1 LNHNV, CDR2 YYDKDF (reference sequence). V lost 6 bases to trimming and J lost 2 bases, with 16 bases between them. The CDR3 totals 15 residues. The CDR3 coding sequence is TGTGCCACCAGACCATATAGAAACAGCAACACTGAAGCTTTCTTT. This sequence encodes CATRPYRNSNTEAFF. Full variable domain (rest looked up from reference TRBV15 and TRBJ1-1): DAMVIQNPRYQVTQFGKPVTLSCSQTLNHNVMYWYQQKSSQAPKLLFHYYDKDFNNEADTPDNFQSRRPNTSFCFLDIRSPGLGDTAMYLCATRPYRNSNTEAFFGQGTRLTVV.

The DNA of the CDR3 is TGTGCCAGTAGTATAAGTTCAGCGTACGAGCAGTACTTC. This translates into CASSISSAYEQYF. The gene calls are TRBV19 and TRBJ2-7; D uncertain. The ends were cut back, 2 bases at V and 4 bases at J, with 9 bases in the middle. Germline V gene data show CDR1 as LNHDA and CDR2 as SQIVND (reference sequence). CDR3 length: 13 amino acids.

This clone was seen a single time. The J gene is TRBJ2-7, the V gene TRBV27; 7 nucleotides align to TRBD1. Germline CDR1 MNHEY, CDR2 SMNVEV (reference sequence). The CDR3 is 14 amino acids. J was trimmed by 2 bases and V by 5 bases; bases with no gene match: 6. CDR3 DNA sequence: TGTGCCAGCAGTCAAAGACAGGGAGCCTACGAGCAGTACTTC. Translating it yields CASSQRQGAYEQYF.

The rearrangement uses TRBV29-1 and TRBJ2-3; TRBD1 agrees at 8 bases. Germline assignment: CDR1 SQVTM and CDR2 ANQGSEA. The CDR3 extends over 14 amino acids. Germline trimming cut 2 bases from V and 1 base from J; bases unmatched to any gene: 2. The CDR3 DNA follows: TGCAGCGTTGAACCGACAGGGGGCACAGATACGCAGTATTTT. This gives the protein CSVEPTGGTDTQYF.